This passage covers 22 T cell receptor beta chains from one sample sequenced in a study of blood T cells in healthy people across ages. A second roughly 6 to 11 cycle PCR used barcoded and J-beta primers. TCRdb passed the 5' RACE reads through MiXCR, listing each CDR3 protein once. The data show 550,000 to 750,000 distinct CDR3 sequences, with around 21% seen just once and 3% to 4% held by the top ten. The sample taken for sequencing was blood. Every receptor here comes from an older man in good health.

This clonotype was found a few times. The CDR3, as DNA: TGTGCCAGCAGCTTAGGTGGGCCCGCCTACGAGCAGTACTTC. It specifies CASSLGGPAYEQYF. The chain recombines TRBV11-2 with TRBJ2-7; D remains ambiguous. The length of the CDR3 is 14 residues. V shed 1 base and J shed 2 bases, with 9 bases lying between them. CDR1 is SGHAT and CDR2 is FQNNGV in the germline V gene.

This clonotype was seen a handful of times. This chain uses TRBV27 with TRBJ2-5; tentatively, D is TRBD1 (5 bases). CDR3 size: 14 residues. The V gene's germline CDR1 is MNHEY and CDR2 SMNVEV (reference sequence). V gave up 0 bases and J gave up 0 bases, with 5 bases separating them. In DNA form, the CDR3 reads TGTGCCAGCAGTTTATCGGGGCACCAAGAGACCCAGTACTTC. Translating gives CASSLSGHQETQYF.

This clonotype was counted a few times. The rearrangement links TRBV20-1 to TRBJ2-5; no definite D call. The end of the DNA aligns better with TRBJ2-7, so the J call may be wrong. This CDR3 spans 15 amino acids. Germline CDR1 is DFQATT and CDR2 is SNEGSKA (reference sequence). CDR3 loop: CSARTLVTPFNEQYF. CDR3 nucleotide sequence: TGCAGTGCTAGAACTCTTGTCACTCCCTTCAACGAGCAGTACTTC.

The V call is TRBV5-1, the J call TRBJ2-5, with 7 bases aligning to TRBD1. The J call may be in error: the DNA end matches TRBJ2-7 better. The CDR3 spans 14 residues. Germline CDR1 reads SGHRS; CDR2 reads YFSETQ. The CDR3 spells CASSLSQGEGEQYF. CDR3 nucleotide sequence: TGCGCCAGCAGCTTGAGCCAGGGGGAAGGCGAGCAGTACTTC.

This clonotype appeared a few times. The chain employs TRBV2 and TRBJ1-2; 7 positions agree with TRBD1. The germline gives CDR1 SNHLY, CDR2 FYNNEI. The V segment lost 2 bases and the J segment 7 bases; nucleotides outside the gene matches: 10. This CDR3 has 15 residues. The CDR3 coding sequence is TGTGCCAGCAGTGAATCCCTCAGGGGGATGAGTGGCTACACCTTC. Residues: CASSESLRGMSGYTF.

This chain joins TRBV12-3 or TRBV12-4 and TRBJ2-2; D gene ambiguous. This CDR3 region has 15 residues. Between the trimmed V and J ends, which lost 3 bases and 0 bases, there was a span of 8 bases. The CDR3 spells CASSFGLPNTGELFF. DNA for the CDR3: TGTGCCAGCAGTTTCGGGCTCCCGAACACCGGGGAGCTGTTTTTT.

The chain recombines TRBV28 with TRBJ2-5; D might be TRBD1 (6 bases). The V gene lost 1 base and the J gene lost 5 bases, with 14 bases spanning the gap. This CDR3 is built from 15 residues. Germline V gene data show CDR1 as MDHEN and CDR2 as SYDVKM. Here the CDR3 reads CASSLSQTRGETQYF. CDR3 nucleotides: TGTGCCAGCAGTTTATCGCAGACAAGGGGGGAGACCCAGTACTTC.

This rearrangement joins TRBV3-1 to TRBJ1-1; TRBD1 might be the D (5 bases). This CDR3 comprises 15 residues. Germline values: CDR1 LGHDT, CDR2 YNNKEL (reference sequence). V was cut by 0 bases and J by 5 bases, with 13 bases left in between. The CDR3 DNA reads TGTGCCAGCAGCCAAGAGACTGGGGGTTGGACTGAAGCTTTCTTT. Encoded protein: CASSQETGGWTEAFF.

This clonotype showed up just a few times. The chain is built from TRBV24-1 and TRBJ1-5; D unresolved. The length of the CDR3 is 13 residues. V was clipped by 1 base and J by 5 bases, with 5 bases between them. Germline V gene lookup returns CDR1 KGHDR and CDR2 SFDVKD. Here the CDR3 DNA reads TGTGCCACCAGTGATTTCGGAGATCAGCCCCAGCATTTT. Translating it yields CATSDFGDQPQHF.

The sample holds many counts of this clonotype. The chain joins TRBV15 to TRBJ2-5; 9 nucleotides agree with TRBD1. V lost 5 bases and J lost 2; bases outside the gene matches: 3. The CDR3 extends over 14 amino acids. Germline V gene sequence: CDR1 LNHNV, CDR2 YYDKDF (reference sequence). CDR3 in amino acids: CATSLDRGQETQYF. DNA for the CDR3: TGTGCCACCAGCTTAGACAGGGGGCAAGAGACCCAGTACTTC.

This sequence joins TRBV29-1 and TRBJ1-1, with TRBD1 identical over 8 bases. After removal of 4 bases from V and 6 bases from J, the junction contained 4 bases not matched to a gene. The germline V gene has CDR1 SQVTM and CDR2 ANQGSEA. CDR3 size: 12 residues. The CDR3 region is CSVGIQGAEAFF. The CDR3 region has the DNA TGCAGCGTTGGTATACAGGGGGCTGAAGCTTTCTTT. The full variable domain, with the rest looked up from reference TRBV29-1 and TRBJ1-1, is SAVISQKPSRDICQRGTSLTIQCQVDSQVTMMFWYRQQPGQSLTLIATANQGSEATYESGFVIDKFPISRPNLTFSTLTVSNMSPEDSSIYLCSVGIQGAEAFFGQGTRLTVV.

The J gene is TRBJ2-1, the V gene TRBV9; D possibly corresponds to TRBD2 (5 bases). The CDR3 has 14 amino acids. V was cut by 1 base and J by 5 bases, with 10 bases left in between. Germline V CDR1 and CDR2: SGDLS, YYNGEE. CDR3 nucleotide sequence: TGTGCCAGCAGCGTAAGTCCGGGGAACAATGAGCAGTTCTTC. Residues: CASSVSPGNNEQFF.

Concerning this clonotype: It may be a read error: a sequence one base away is much more abundant. V gene TRBV6-2 or TRBV6-3 combines with J gene TRBJ2-5; a weak D match, TRBD1 (6 bases). The J call may be faulty, since TRBJ2-1 better matches the DNA end. This CDR3 has 13 residues. Germline loops: CDR1 MNHEY, CDR2 SVGEGT. CDR3 coding DNA: TGTGCCTGCAGTAACAGGGTCTACAATGAGCAGTTCTTC. Translating it yields CACSNRVYNEQFF.

This clonotype turned up a few times. J is TRBJ1-2 and V is TRBV29-1; tentatively, D is TRBD1 (5 bases). Trimming left V 4 bases short and J 8 bases short, with 17 bases between. CDR1 and CDR2 (germline): SQVTM, ANQGSEA. CDR3 length: 13 amino acids. CDR3 sequence (DNA): TGCAGCGTTGGAGTCCTCCAGGGTGTGGGCTACACCTTC. Translation: CSVGVLQGVGYTF.

The rearrangement links TRBV7-2 to TRBJ2-3; TRBD2 agrees at 8 bases. The CDR3 consists of 13 residues. Germline CDR1 SGHTA, CDR2 FQGNSA. The CDR3 sequence: CATREGSTDTQYF. DNA for the CDR3: TGTGCGACTCGGGAGGGCAGCACAGATACGCAGTATTTT.

Comment on this clonotype: One end of the junction varies from germline; a read error may be responsible. As DNA, the CDR3 is TGTGTCAGCAGTGATGGACAGAGGATTATGAACACTGAAGCTTTCTTT. Its protein is CVSSDGQRIMNTEAFF. The rearrangement links TRBV6-4 to TRBJ1-1, with a weak D call TRBD1 (6 bases). The CDR3 loop spans 16 amino acids. CDR1 and CDR2 (germline): MRHNA, SNTAGT.

A few counts support this clonotype. This rearrangement joins TRBV7-9 to TRBJ2-3, with D possibly being TRBD1 (6 bases). The CDR3 runs 14 residues. Between the trimmed V and J ends, which lost 8 bases and 0 bases, there was a span of 12 bases. The germline V gene has CDR1 SEHNR and CDR2 FQNEAQ (reference sequence). Written as DNA, the CDR3 is TGTGCCAGCGGCTGGACAGCTAGCACAGATACGCAGTATTTT. Its protein product is CASGWTASTDTQYF.

This clonotype appeared many times. The chain couples TRBV7-3 to TRBJ2-6, with 7 bases fitting TRBD1. Germline CDR1 reads SGHTA; CDR2 reads FQGTGA. J gave up 0 bases and V 4 bases, and 6 bases lay outside the gene matches. The CDR3 covers 17 residues. The CDR3 DNA sequence: TGTGCCAGCAGCTCGACAGGGTCCCACTCTGGGGCCAACGTCCTGACTTTC. Residues: CASSSTGSHSGANVLTF.

This clonotype appeared a single time. This rearrangement joins TRBV20-1 to TRBJ2-3, with 11 bases aligning to TRBD2. V shed 0 bases, J shed 4 bases, and the junction held 6 bases outside the gene matches. Germline-derived CDR1 and CDR2 are DFQATT and SNEGSKA (reference sequence). This CDR3 comprises 16 residues. The CDR3 DNA is TGCAGTGCTAGAGACCTACTAGCGGGAGCTCCAGATACGCAGTATTTT. Protein product: CSARDLLAGAPDTQYF.

The chain combines TRBV19 with TRBJ2-4; D possibly uses TRBD1 or TRBD2 (5 bases each). Germline lookup yields CDR1 LNHDA and CDR2 SQIVND (reference sequence). V shed 3 bases and J shed 4 bases, with 7 bases lying between them. The length of the CDR3 is 13 residues. In DNA form, the CDR3 reads TGTGCCAGTAGTATTGGGACGAAAAACATTCAGTACTTC. It translates to CASSIGTKNIQYF.

There are many counts of this clonotype. The chain employs TRBV12-3 or TRBV12-4 and TRBJ2-2, with D unclear. Trimming cost V 10 bases and J 0 bases, with 12 bases left between them. The CDR3 is 14 amino acids. This CDR3 reads CATARNSNTGELFF. In nucleotides, the CDR3 is TGTGCCACGGCGAGAAATTCGAACACCGGGGAGCTGTTTTTT.

This clonotype was counted between two and nine times. The chain is built from TRBV28 and TRBJ2-7, with TRBD1 matching over 9 bases. Germline CDR1 reads MDHEN; CDR2 reads SYDVKM. The length of the CDR3 is 15 residues. Trimming at V came to 5 bases and at J to 4 bases, leaving 9 bases not matched to a gene. CDR3 bases: TGTGCCAGCAGTGGCGGGACAGGGAGAGATTACGAGCAGTACTTC. This gives the protein CASSGGTGRDYEQYF.